What follows are 22 T cell receptor beta chains derived from one specimen sequenced in a study of OX40 agonist ivuxolimab in advanced cancers. The method was immunoSEQ multiplex PCR; TCRdb's version includes in-frame clones alone and lacks a portion of them. The sample consists of over 70,000 clones, just under 80% of them appearing once. Sequenced material: CD4+ or CD8+ T cells sorted from blood, taken in a trial of the OX40 agonist ivuxolimab. The receptors come from an adult with an advanced solid tumor such as melanoma, head and neck, liver or kidney cancer.

The chain carries TRBV15 and TRBJ2-5; TRBD1 agrees at 7 bases. Germline V CDR1 and CDR2: LNHNV, YYDKDF (reference sequence). The V gene end was trimmed by 1 base and the J gene end by 1 base; junction bases not matched to a gene: 9. This CDR3 is 17 amino acids long. Here the CDR3 reads CATSRVGTEIFQETQYF. Written as DNA, the CDR3 is TGTGCCACCAGCAGAGTCGGGACAGAGATATTCCAAGAGACCCAGTACTTC.

The V call is TRBV2, the J call TRBJ2-1, with 14 positions matching TRBD2. The CDR3 length is 17 residues. CDR1 is SNHLY, CDR2 FYNNEI, per germline. V was pared by 6 bases and J by 3 bases, with 7 bases of the junction left unmatched. The CDR3 is CASRNGLAGGHYNEQFF. CDR3 DNA sequence: TGTGCCAGCAGGAATGGACTAGCGGGAGGTCACTACAATGAGCAGTTCTTC.

The rearrangement uses TRBV18 and TRBJ2-1; maybe TRBD1 (6 bases). Germline V gives CDR1 KGHSH, CDR2 LQKENI. The CDR3 has 16 residues. The germline V and J ends were trimmed by 1 base and 5 bases, with 15 bases remaining between them. This CDR3 is CASSPRAPTGDNEQFF. The CDR3 bases are TGTGCCAGCTCACCACGGGCCCCGACAGGAGACAATGAGCAGTTCTTC.

The V gene is TRBV6-5, the J gene TRBJ1-2; 8 bases agree with TRBD1. The CDR3 covers 15 residues. V gave up 5 bases and J gave up 0 bases; unmatched junction bases: 5. CDR1 MNHEY and CDR2 SVGAGI come from the germline V gene. The CDR3, as DNA: TGTGCCAGCAGTCGGACAGGGACGGCTAACTATGGCTACACCTTC. Amino acids: CASSRTGTANYGYTF.

The chain links TRBV18 to TRBJ2-7, with TRBD1 identical over 7 bases. Trimming took 3 bases from V and 4 from J; bases not matched to a gene: 6. Germline assignment: CDR1 KGHSH and CDR2 LQKENI. The CDR3 loop spans 14 amino acids. Here the CDR3 DNA reads TGTGCCAGCTCACCTACAGGGGACCTGTACGAGCAGTACTTC. Its translation is CASSPTGDLYEQYF.

The rearrangement links TRBV14 to TRBJ1-2; D call uncertain. In germline, CDR1 is SGHDN, CDR2 FVKESK. This CDR3 is built from 11 residues. Deletions cut 0 bases from V and 8 bases from J, with 4 bases between. CDR3 sequence: CASSQDLGYTF. The CDR3 region has the DNA TGTGCCAGCAGCCAAGATCTAGGCTACACCTTC.

This chain connects TRBV7-8 to TRBJ2-7, with D possibly TRBD2 on 5 matching bases. Germline CDR1 is SGHVS and CDR2 is FQNEAQ. This CDR3 contains 15 residues. The V gene lost 5 bases and the J gene lost 4 bases, with 18 bases spanning the gap. CDR3 coding DNA: TGTGCCAGCAGCAACCCCCTTGGGTGGGAGTACGAGCAGTACTTC. It yields the protein CASSNPLGWEYEQYF.

The chain links TRBV7-9 to TRBJ2-7; either TRBD1 or TRBD2 may supply D (5 bases each). The V end lost 2 bases, the J end lost 3 bases, and 14 bases lay between the germline ends. This CDR3 has 15 amino acids. The germline V gene has CDR1 SEHNR and CDR2 FQNEAQ (reference sequence). CDR3 sequence (DNA): TGTGCCAGCAGCTTACCCGGGACGGGAAACTACGAGCAGTACTTC. Its translation: CASSLPGTGNYEQYF. The variable domain in full, completed from reference TRBV7-9 and TRBJ2-7, reads DTGVSQNPRHKITKRGQNVTFRCDPISEHNRLYWYRQTLGQGPEFLTYFQNEAQLEKSRLLSDRFSAERPKGSFSTLEIQRTEQGDSAMYLCASSLPGTGNYEQYFGPGTRLTVT.

The rearrangement uses TRBV9 and TRBJ1-2; D gene unclear. The CDR3 loop spans 12 amino acids. V was pared by 0 bases and J by 5 bases, with 5 bases between. The germline CDR1 and CDR2 sequences are SGDLS and YYNGEE. The CDR3 region is CASSVGVYGYTF. The DNA for the CDR3 is TGTGCCAGCAGCGTAGGAGTATATGGCTACACCTTC.

The chain uses TRBV11-2 and TRBJ1-5; D unresolved. The germline V and J ends were trimmed by 5 bases and 2 bases, with 7 bases remaining between them. CDR3 length equals 13 residues. From germline, CDR1 is SGHAT and CDR2 FQNNGV. CDR3 nucleotides: TGTGCCAGCAGCCAGGAACGCAATCAGCCCCAGCATTTT. It encodes CASSQERNQPQHF.

The chain employs TRBV19 and TRBJ2-1, with 7 bases that match TRBD2. Per germline, CDR1 LNHDA and CDR2 SQIVND (reference sequence). The CDR3 is made up of 12 amino acids. V lost 3 bases and J lost 13; bases outside the gene matches: 6. This CDR3 is CASSIEGRVQFF. The CDR3 nucleotides are TGTGCCAGTAGTATTGAAGGGAGGGTCCAGTTCTTC.

This chain uses TRBV1 with TRBJ2-1; TRBD2, as called in the table, went unchecked against the DNA. TRBV1 is listed as a pseudogene. The CDR3 is made up of 23 amino acids. Here the CDR3 reads CTSSQGAGPLLAGGLGSYNEQFF. CDR3 coding DNA: TGCACCAGCAGCCAAGGGGCAGGGCCCCTACTAGCGGGGGGGCTGGGCTCCTACAATGAGCAGTTCTTC.

This clone has a handful of counts. This chain connects TRBV6-6 to TRBJ2-7; D gene uncertain. V was shortened by 0 bases and J by 3 bases, with 12 bases between the two germline ends. Germline lookup yields CDR1 MNHNY and CDR2 SVGAGI (reference sequence). The CDR3 is 15 amino acids. This CDR3 is CASSYSAGRRYEQYF. The CDR3 bases are TGTGCCAGCAGTTACTCGGCAGGACGTCGCTACGAGCAGTACTTC.

The V gene is TRBV6-1, the J gene TRBJ2-7; TRBD1 is a possible D gene (5 bases). Per the germline V gene, CDR1 is MNHNS and CDR2 is SASEGT. Trimming took off 3 bases at V and 2 bases at J, with 11 bases between the two ends. The CDR3 consists of 14 residues. CDR3 residues: CASSEQGLAYEQYF. The CDR3 DNA reads TGTGCCAGCAGTGAGCAGGGTCTGGCCTACGAGCAGTACTTC.

V and J are TRBV7-9 and TRBJ2-7; 8 bases are a match to TRBD2. The CDR3 loop spans 17 amino acids. V shed 1 base and J 6 bases; nucleotides not matched to a gene: 14. Germline-derived CDR1 and CDR2 are SEHNR and FQNEAQ (reference sequence). CDR3 sequence: CASSLVTTGLDNSEQYF. Here the CDR3 DNA reads TGTGCCAGCAGCTTAGTCACAACGGGACTAGACAACTCCGAGCAGTACTTC.

This clone turned up a few times. The V gene is TRBV11-3, the J gene TRBJ2-3, with 7 bases that match TRBD1. V gave up 5 bases and J gave up 10 bases; unmatched junction bases: 3. Germline-derived CDR1 and CDR2 are SGHNT and YENEEA. The CDR3 is made up of 11 amino acids. CDR3 in amino acids: CASSLGTAQYF. The DNA of the CDR3 is TGTGCCAGCAGCCTCGGGACAGCGCAGTATTTT.

V is TRBV19 and J is TRBJ1-2; D remains ambiguous. CDR1 and CDR2 (germline): LNHDA, SQIVND (reference sequence). The CDR3 has 12 amino acids. Trimming took off 4 bases at V and 6 bases at J, with 9 bases between the two ends. CDR3 sequence: CASSTFADGYTF. CDR3 coding DNA: TGTGCCAGTAGTACCTTCGCGGATGGCTACACCTTC.

CDR3 coding DNA: TGTGCCAGTAGCCAACGACGTGATTACAAAAACATTCAGTACTTC. It translates to CASSQRRDYKNIQYF. This rearrangement joins TRBV19 to TRBJ2-4, with unresolved D. The germline V gene has CDR1 LNHDA and CDR2 SQIVND (reference sequence). Trimming removed 6 bases at V and 3 bases at J, with 15 bases between. This CDR3 is 15 amino acids long.

The chain couples TRBV9 to TRBJ2-1; 11 bases line up with TRBD2. The CDR3 is made up of 18 amino acids. The V gene end was trimmed by 0 bases and the J gene end by 10 bases; junction bases not matched to a gene: 15. Germline V CDR1 and CDR2: SGDLS, YYNGEE. The CDR3 DNA is TGTGCCAGCAGCGTAGGTCCTCACGGGACTAGCGGCCAAGGGGAGCAGTTCTTC. Translated, it gives CASSVGPHGTSGQGEQFF.

The J gene is TRBJ1-2, the V gene TRBV7-2; D uncertain. Trimming removed 1 base from V and 5 bases from J, with 14 bases in between. The CDR3 sequence is 15 residues long. Germline-derived CDR1 and CDR2 are SGHTA and FQGNSA. CDR3 bases: TGTGCCAGCAGCTTAGGTAACCCGGAGATATATGGCTACACCTTC. Residues: CASSLGNPEIYGYTF.

This chain joins TRBV4-1 and TRBJ2-3; the D gene could be TRBD1 or TRBD2 (6 bases each). The ends were cut back, 8 bases at V and 0 bases at J, with 12 bases in the middle. CDR3 size: 14 residues. Per the germline V gene, CDR1 is MGHRA and CDR2 is YSYEKL. The CDR3 spells CASRERGSTDTQYF. The CDR3, as DNA: TGCGCCAGCCGGGAGAGGGGGAGCACAGATACGCAGTATTTT.

V is TRBV9 and J is TRBJ1-2; TRBD1 might be the D (6 bases). Germline CDR1 SGDLS, CDR2 YYNGEE. This CDR3 comprises 15 residues. With 5 bases removed from V and 2 bases from J, the gap between germline ends came to 16 bases. This CDR3 reads CASSGPPGQNYGYTF. The CDR3 DNA reads TGTGCCAGCAGTGGACCACCGGGACAAAACTATGGCTACACCTTC.